This TCR beta chain was captured in a study of T cell changes during pregnancy in multiple sclerosis. Clones were sequenced by immunoSEQ multiplex PCR, and TCRdb holds only the in-frame ones, with some missing. The table lists some 68,000 clones, roughly 90% of them singletons. V shed 4 bases, J shed 5 bases, and the junction held 8 bases outside the gene matches. CDR1 is SGHRS and CDR2 is YFSETQ in the germline V gene. The CDR3 length is 15 residues. Sample: peripheral blood, taken in the second trimester of pregnancy. The gene calls are TRBV5-1 and TRBJ2-2; the match to TRBD2 covers 7 bases. The receptor comes from a female donor with multiple sclerosis, enrolled in a pregnancy study. CDR3 bases: TGCGCCAGCAGCCCGGGACTACCGATGACCGGGGAGCTGTTTTTT. Protein: CASSPGLPMTGELFF.